This T cell receptor beta chain was sequenced for a study of identical twins. V lost 1 base and J lost 6, with 4 bases in between. This CDR3 has 12 amino acids. Template switching added a universal primer site, and cDNA bore unique molecular identifiers. TCRdb recomputed calls from the 5' RACE reads with MiXCR, one row per CDR3 protein. The sample includes 300,000 to 400,000 distinct CDR3 sequences, 7% to 9.5% of them seen just once. This clonotype was found many times. Its target is not known. The study, taken as a whole, reports: There is a chance that invariant MAIT and iNKT cells partially muddied zero-insertion analyses. Some out-of-frame alpha sequences were shared by twins, and these showed excess low generation probability.

This sequence was found in a woman between 50 and 59 years old in good health. The chain has TRBV12-3 or TRBV12-4 and TRBJ2-4; D not certain. The sample taken for sequencing was naive T cells sorted from blood. CDR3 residues: CASSLVLNIQYF. In DNA form, the CDR3 reads TGTGCCAGCAGTTTAGTCCTAAACATTCAGTACTTC.